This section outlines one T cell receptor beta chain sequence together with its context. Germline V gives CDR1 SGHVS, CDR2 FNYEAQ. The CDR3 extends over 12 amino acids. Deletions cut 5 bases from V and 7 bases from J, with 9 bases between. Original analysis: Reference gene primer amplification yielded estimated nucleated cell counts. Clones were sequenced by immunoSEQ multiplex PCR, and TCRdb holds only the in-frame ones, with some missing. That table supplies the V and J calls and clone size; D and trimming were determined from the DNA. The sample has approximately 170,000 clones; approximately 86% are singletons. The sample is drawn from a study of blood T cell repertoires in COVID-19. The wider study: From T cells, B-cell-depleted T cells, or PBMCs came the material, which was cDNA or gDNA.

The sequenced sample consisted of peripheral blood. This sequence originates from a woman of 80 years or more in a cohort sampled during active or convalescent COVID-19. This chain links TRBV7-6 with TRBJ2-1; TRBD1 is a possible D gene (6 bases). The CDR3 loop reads CASSAGANEQFF. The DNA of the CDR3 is TGTGCCAGCAGCGCAGGGGCTAATGAGCAGTTCTTC.